The 11 T cell receptor beta chains below come from one sample, sequenced in a study of OX40 agonist ivuxolimab in advanced cancers. Data came from immunoSEQ multiplex PCR; TCRdb stores just in-frame clones and leaves some out. Here the sample spans roughly 59,000 clones, 81% being singletons. Material: CD4+ or CD8+ T cells sorted from blood, obtained in a trial of the OX40 agonist ivuxolimab. All receptors come from an adult with an advanced solid tumor such as melanoma, head and neck, liver or kidney cancer.

This chain joins TRBV27 and TRBJ2-4, with D perhaps TRBD1 (8 bases). Germline lookup yields CDR1 MNHEY and CDR2 SMNVEV (reference sequence). The V gene lost 6 bases and the J gene lost 2 bases, with 26 bases spanning the gap. The CDR3 spans 19 residues. CDR3 in DNA: TGTGCCAGCAGCTCCGGACAGGGAGGGTTACGTGTTTCCAAAAACATTCAGTACTTC. It codes for CASSSGQGGLRVSKNIQYF.

The chain recombines TRBV13 with TRBJ2-7, with TRBD2 identical over 7 bases. The V segment lost 3 bases and the J segment 6 bases; nucleotides outside the gene matches: 14. CDR1 is PRHDT, CDR2 FYEKMQ, per germline (reference sequence). There are 16 residues in the CDR3. The CDR3 nucleotides read TGTGCCAGCAGCTTGGATTCCACTAGCGACGCGAGCGAGCAGTACTTC. It yields the protein CASSLDSTSDASEQYF.

The V gene is TRBV28, the J gene TRBJ1-2; 9 bases match TRBD1. CDR3 length: 14 residues. In germline, CDR1 is MDHEN, CDR2 SYDVKM. V dropped 5 bases and J dropped 8; count of bases not matched to a gene: 9. The CDR3 region is CASSTTGGTGGYTF. In DNA form, the CDR3 reads TGTGCCAGCAGTACGACAGGGGGGACGGGCGGCTACACCTTC.

The chain joins TRBV6-6 to TRBJ1-2; D gene ambiguous. V lost 6 bases and J 4 bases, leaving 15 bases between the germline ends. Per the germline V gene, CDR1 is MNHNY and CDR2 is SVGAGI (reference sequence). CDR3 length equals 14 residues. In DNA form, the CDR3 reads TGTGCCAGCAGACACGGAGAAAAAACCTATGGCTACACCTTC. This translates into CASRHGEKTYGYTF.

This clone was observed a few times. The chain combines TRBV10-1 with TRBJ1-2; D is possibly TRBD1 (5 bases). V lost 6 bases to trimming and J lost 4 bases, with 12 bases between them. This CDR3 spans 13 amino acids. The germline CDR1 and CDR2 sequences are WNHNN and SYGVQD (reference sequence). The CDR3 sequence: CASSLDRSYGYTF. The CDR3 bases are TGCGCCAGCAGCCTCGACAGAAGCTATGGCTACACCTTC.

This chain uses TRBV11-2 with TRBJ2-1; D is perhaps TRBD1 or TRBD2 (6 bases each). This CDR3 region has 15 residues. Germline CDR1 SGHAT, CDR2 FQNNGV. V was cut by 7 bases and J by 8 bases, with 21 bases left in between. CDR3 in DNA: TGTGCCAGCACCTCCCGGGGGCGCCCTATGGATGAGCAGTTCTTC. Amino acids: CASTSRGRPMDEQFF.

The chain joins TRBV30 to TRBJ1-2, with D tentatively TRBD1 (5 bases). CDR1 is GTSNPN, CDR2 SVGIG, per germline (reference sequence). The CDR3 is 13 residues long. V dropped 4 bases and J dropped 6 bases, with 15 bases sitting between them. The CDR3 loop reads CAWTRLGVNGYTF. The CDR3 DNA reads as TGTGCCTGGACCCGATTAGGGGTGAATGGCTACACCTTC. The complete variable domain, with remaining parts taken from reference TRBV30 and TRBJ1-2, reads SQTIHQWPATLVQPVGSPLSLECTVEGTSNPNLYWYRQAAGRGLQLLFYSVGIGQISSEVPQNLSASRPQDRQFILSSKKLLLSDSGFYLCAWTRLGVNGYTFGSGTRLTVV.

In DNA form, the CDR3 reads TGCAGCGGGGGCCCGGGACAGTCTGCGGGGAGGGCTTTCTTT. Amino acids: CSGGPGQSAGRAFF. The chain couples TRBV29-1 to TRBJ1-1; TRBD1 matches at 7 bases. J lost 11 bases, V lost 7 bases, and 19 bases had no gene match. Germline V CDR1 and CDR2: SQVTM, ANQGSEA. This CDR3 region has 14 residues.

The genes are TRBV18 and TRBJ2-7; 7 bases agree with TRBD1. Losses at the gene ends were 3 bases for V and 0 bases for J; bases not matched to a gene: 5. The CDR3 loop spans 15 amino acids. CDR1 KGHSH and CDR2 LQKENI come from the germline V gene. In DNA form, the CDR3 reads TGTGCCAGCTCACCCAAGACAGGGAGCTCCTACGAGCAGTACTTC. Encoded protein: CASSPKTGSSYEQYF.

The chain combines TRBV30 with TRBJ1-2; D uncertain. CDR3 size: 14 residues. Trimming shortened V by 5 bases and J by 4 bases, and 17 bases separated the two germline ends. Looked up from germline, CDR1 is GTSNPN and CDR2 is SVGIG (reference sequence). CDR3 sequence: CAWGSPGSSYGYTF. The CDR3 nucleotides are TGTGCCTGGGGGTCCCCTGGGTCCTCCTATGGCTACACCTTC. The full variable domain, rest sourced from reference TRBV30 and TRBJ1-2, is SQTIHQWPATLVQPVGSPLSLECTVEGTSNPNLYWYRQAAGRGLQLLFYSVGIGQISSEVPQNLSASRPQDRQFILSSKKLLLSDSGFYLCAWGSPGSSYGYTFGSGTRLTVV.

The rearrangement joins TRBV5-4 to TRBJ2-5; 11 bases are shared with TRBD2. J lost 5 bases, V lost 2 bases, and 5 bases had no gene match. This CDR3 region has 15 residues. Germline assignment: CDR1 SGHNT and CDR2 YYREEE (reference sequence). As DNA, the CDR3 is TGTGCCAGCAGCTTTAGCGGGGGGGCGGGGGAGACCCAGTACTTC. Its translation is CASSFSGGAGETQYF.